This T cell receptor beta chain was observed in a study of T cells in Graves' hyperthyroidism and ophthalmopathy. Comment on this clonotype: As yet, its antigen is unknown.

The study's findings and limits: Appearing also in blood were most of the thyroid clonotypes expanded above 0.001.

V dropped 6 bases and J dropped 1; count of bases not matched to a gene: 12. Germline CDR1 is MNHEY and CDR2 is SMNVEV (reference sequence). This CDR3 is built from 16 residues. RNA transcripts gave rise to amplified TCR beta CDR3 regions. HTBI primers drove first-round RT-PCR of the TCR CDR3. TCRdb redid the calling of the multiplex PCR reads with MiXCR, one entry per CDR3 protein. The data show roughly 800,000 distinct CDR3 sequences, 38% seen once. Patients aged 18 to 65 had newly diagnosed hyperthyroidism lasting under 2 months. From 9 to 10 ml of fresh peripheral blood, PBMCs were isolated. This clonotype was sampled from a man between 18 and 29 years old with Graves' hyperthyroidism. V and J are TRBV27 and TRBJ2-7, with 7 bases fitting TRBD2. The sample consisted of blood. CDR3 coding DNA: TGTGCCAGCAGCCCCTTGACGGGGGGACCTTCCTACGAGCAGTACTTC. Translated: CASSPLTGGPSYEQYF.